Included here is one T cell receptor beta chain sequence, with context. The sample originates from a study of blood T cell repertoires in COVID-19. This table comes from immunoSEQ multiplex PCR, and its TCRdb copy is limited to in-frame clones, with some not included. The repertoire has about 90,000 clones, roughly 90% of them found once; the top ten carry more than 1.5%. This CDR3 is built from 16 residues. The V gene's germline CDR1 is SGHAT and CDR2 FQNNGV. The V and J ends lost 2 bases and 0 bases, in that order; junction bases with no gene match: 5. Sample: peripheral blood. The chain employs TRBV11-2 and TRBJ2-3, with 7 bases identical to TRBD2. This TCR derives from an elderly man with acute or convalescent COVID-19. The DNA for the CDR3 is TGTGCCAGCAGCTTAAGACTAGCCTTTAGCACAGATACGCAGTATTTT. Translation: CASSLRLAFSTDTQYF.